Listed here is a single T cell receptor beta chain. Germline CDR1 is KGHSH and CDR2 is LQKENI. The CDR3 has 15 residues. V trimming: 3 bases; J trimming: 9 bases; junction bases outside the gene matches: 8. Following RNA extraction, reverse transcription yielded cDNA that acted as the sequencing template. Repertoires were generated with immunoSEQ multiplex PCR, while TCRdb's copy carries only in-frame clones and drops some. The table has around 190,000 clones, less than 70% seen once. As to treatment: oral pan-JAK inhibitor, 5-10 mg twice daily. This entry is derived from a study of CD8+ T cells in alopecia areata.

The chain has TRBV18 and TRBJ1-6; the match to TRBD1 covers 7 bases. The source of this sequence is a human donor with alopecia areata. Specimen: CD4+ T cells sorted from blood, collected between weeks 47 and 50, from a patient treated with tofacitinib. CDR3 protein: CASSPLQGKGSPLHF. Here the CDR3 DNA reads TGTGCCAGCTCACCCTTACAGGGGAAGGGTTCACCCCTCCACTTT.